Given below is one T cell receptor beta chain in context. Germline V gene data show CDR1 as SGHTA and CDR2 as FQGNSA. V lost 6 bases, J lost 10 bases, and 15 bases stayed unmatched. There are 15 residues in the CDR3. The source of the sample is a study of blood T cell repertoires in COVID-19. Study at large: From T cells, B-cell-depleted T cells, or PBMCs came the material, which was cDNA or gDNA.

In the authors' workflow: Cell counts per sample came from amplifying reference gene primers. Here immunoSEQ multiplex PCR was the method, and the copy in TCRdb shows in-frame clones only, minus some. From that table come the V and J calls and clone size; the DNA was used to work out D and trimming. The sample has 65,000 or so clones; over 75% are singletons. The rearrangement joins TRBV7-2 to TRBJ2-1; 7 positions agree with TRBD2. Input material: peripheral blood. The sequence was collected from a man aged 50-59 years with active COVID-19. CDR3 nucleotide sequence: TGTGCCAGCAGTCAGTCGCGGGAGCCGGGAAAAGAGCAGTTCTTC. Amino acids: CASSQSREPGKEQFF.